This entry is about one T cell receptor beta chain. Clones were read by immunoSEQ multiplex PCR, and TCRdb kept only the in-frame ones, dropping some. Of tens of thousands of clones listed, more than 90% were seen once; the top ten hold 3% to 4%. This CDR3 is built from 13 residues. The ends were cut back, 6 bases at V and 4 bases at J, with 12 bases in the middle. Germline-derived CDR1 and CDR2 are SQVTM and ANQGSEA. The data were taken from a study of T cell changes during pregnancy in multiple sclerosis. The sequencing here drew on peripheral blood, taken in the first trimester of pregnancy. This chain links TRBV29-1 with TRBJ1-4; D is possibly TRBD1 (5 bases). This receptor was obtained from a female donor in good health, enrolled as a control in a pregnancy study. CDR3 coding DNA: TGCAGCGTAATAGACAGAGATAATGAAAAACTGTTTTTT. It translates to CSVIDRDNEKLFF.